This T cell receptor (beta chain) was profiled in a study of monozygotic twins with inflammatory bowel disease. TCRdb derives one entry per CDR3 protein from the 5' RACE reads, leaving out DNA. This table lists 150,000 or so distinct CDR3 sequences. The clonotype comes from a human donor with ulcerative colitis or Crohn's disease, or a healthy co-twin of an affected twin (not recorded which). Sequencing was done on a sample of blood.

This CDR3 is CASSMDAGGLGYTF. The J gene is TRBJ1-2, the V gene TRBV6-1. CDR3 length equals 14 residues. Germline V gives CDR1 MNHNS, CDR2 SASEGT.